The present T cell receptor (beta chain) was sequenced within a study of CD8 T cells in ankylosing spondylitis. Study-level findings and limits: Reports say disease-linked clones showed up significantly more in matched ankylosing spondylitis synovial fluid. Ankylosing spondylitis blood appeared to carry a characteristic TCR beta motif of fewer than 10 highly homologous variants.

The CDR3 is made up of 15 amino acids. Germline V gives CDR1 SEHNR, CDR2 FQNEAQ (reference sequence). Trimming removed 2 bases at V and 2 bases at J, with 11 bases between. Making the TCR beta libraries involved quantitative 5'-RACE with molecular barcodes. One entry per CDR3 protein, called by TCRdb with MiXCR from the 5' RACE reads. Of 240,000 or so distinct CDR3 sequences listed, around 9.2% are singletons. This clonotype was counted between two and nine times. Antigen: not known. The clonotype was recovered from a male donor with ankylosing spondylitis or in good health (not recorded which). The sample was blood, either unsorted or a sorted T cell fraction (not recorded which). This chain joins TRBV7-9 and TRBJ2-3; D may be TRBD2 (6 bases). CDR3 nucleotide sequence: TGTGCCAGCAGCTTAAAGGCGGGGCCCACAGATACGCAGTATTTT. This translates into CASSLKAGPTDTQYF.